This passage covers 29 T cell receptor beta chains from one sample sequenced in a study of CD8 T cells in ankylosing spondylitis. TCRdb ran MiXCR on the 5' RACE reads and lists one entry per CDR3 protein. The sample includes about 400,000 distinct CDR3 sequences, approximately 22% of them seen just once. Sequencing was performed on blood, either unsorted or a sorted T cell fraction (not recorded which). These receptors all stem from a male donor with ankylosing spondylitis or in good health (not recorded which).

This clonotype has a handful of counts. The rearrangement uses TRBV29-1 and TRBJ2-1; D might be TRBD1 (6 bases). The ends were cut back, 1 base at V and 2 bases at J, with 9 bases in the middle. CDR1 SQVTM and CDR2 ANQGSEA come from the germline V gene. The CDR3 runs to 14 residues. CDR3 residues: CSVEGRGPYNEQFF. CDR3 bases: TGCAGCGTTGAAGGCAGGGGTCCCTACAATGAGCAGTTCTTC.

This clonotype was seen a handful of times. This chain links TRBV7-8 with TRBJ1-4, with no clear D. In germline, CDR1 is SGHVS, CDR2 FQNEAQ. The CDR3 has 14 residues. The V end lost 2 bases, the J end lost 3 bases, and 7 bases lay between the germline ends. The CDR3 region is CASSLMGSNEKLFF. The CDR3 bases are TGTGCCAGCAGCTTAATGGGGTCTAATGAAAAACTGTTTTTT. Full variable domain (rest looked up from reference TRBV7-8 and TRBJ1-4): GAGVSQSPRYKVAKRGQDVALRCDPISGHVSLFWYQQALGQGPEFLTYFQNEAQLDKSGLPSDRFFAERPEGSVSTLKIQRTQQEDSAVYLCASSLMGSNEKLFFGSGTQLSVL.

This clonotype was observed at least ten times. The V and J genes are TRBV24-1 and TRBJ2-2; tentatively, D is TRBD1 (6 bases). The CDR3 is 15 amino acids. Trimming pared 5 bases from V and 3 bases from J, leaving 12 bases between. Germline V CDR1 and CDR2: KGHDR, SFDVKD. The DNA for the CDR3 is TGTGCCACCAGTGTTAGGGGGAGAGACACCGGGGAGCTGTTTTTT. It specifies CATSVRGRDTGELFF.

This sequence joins TRBV27 and TRBJ2-7; D may be TRBD2 (6 bases). Germline CDR1 is MNHEY and CDR2 is SMNVEV (reference sequence). The CDR3 is 14 amino acids. The V and J ends lost 0 bases and 3 bases respectively, with 9 bases between them. CDR3 loop: CASSLSRLGYEQYF. CDR3 nucleotides: TGTGCCAGCAGTTTATCCCGACTAGGCTACGAGCAGTACTTC.

The chain joins TRBV5-1 to TRBJ2-7; a weak D match, TRBD1 (5 bases). CDR1 SGHRS and CDR2 YFSETQ come from the germline V gene. V lost 3 bases and J 6 bases, leaving 25 bases between the germline ends. The CDR3 is 17 amino acids. The CDR3 nucleotides read TGCGCCAGCAGCTGGGGCGGCACACAGACAACCGTTCGCGAGCAGTACTTC. This encodes CASSWGGTQTTVREQYF. The full variable domain, in which reference TRBV5-1 and TRBJ2-7 provide the parts outside the CDR3, is KAGVTQTPRYLIKTRGQQVTLSCSPISGHRSVSWYQQTPGQGLQFLFEYFSETQRNKGNFPGRFSGRQFSNSRSEMNVSTLELGDSALYLCASSWGGTQTTVREQYFGPGTRLTVT.

V is TRBV29-1 and J is TRBJ2-7; D might be TRBD2 (5 bases). The CDR3 is 12 amino acids. V shed 5 bases and J shed 7 bases, with 15 bases lying between them. Per the germline V gene, CDR1 is SQVTM and CDR2 is ANQGSEA. CDR3 DNA sequence: TGCAGCGTTCGGGATCGTTTTGATGAGCAGTACTTC. Residues: CSVRDRFDEQYF.

This clonotype showed up just a few times. The gene calls are TRBV5-1 and TRBJ2-2; D may be TRBD1 (5 bases). Looked up from germline, CDR1 is SGHRS and CDR2 is YFSETQ. The CDR3 has 16 residues. V lost 4 bases and J 1 base, leaving 14 bases between the germline ends. The CDR3 spells CASSPQTVQNTGELFF. The CDR3 DNA sequence: TGCGCCAGCAGCCCTCAGACAGTTCAGAACACCGGGGAGCTGTTTTTT.

This clonotype has more than one count but fewer than ten. This chain links TRBV28 with TRBJ2-3; 10 nucleotides align to TRBD1. Germline assignment: CDR1 MDHEN and CDR2 SYDVKM. The CDR3 has 15 residues. Losses at the gene ends were 7 bases for V and 6 bases for J; bases not matched to a gene: 10. The CDR3 here is CASTEGQGSRDTQYF. As DNA, the CDR3 is TGTGCCAGCACTGAGGGACAGGGGTCACGGGATACGCAGTATTTT.

This chain connects TRBV20-1 to TRBJ2-1; possible D gene TRBD1, 6 bases. V lost 6 bases, J lost 8 bases, and 14 bases lay in between. CDR1 DFQATT and CDR2 SNEGSKA come from the germline V gene (reference sequence). This CDR3 is 12 amino acids long. The CDR3 DNA reads as TGCAGTGCAAATACAGGGCTAGATGAGCAGTTCTTC. Its protein is CSANTGLDEQFF.

V and J are TRBV4-2 and TRBJ2-7, with D perhaps TRBD1 (5 bases). Germline CDR1 LGHNA, CDR2 YNFKEQ. Trimming pared 3 bases from V and 1 base from J, leaving 10 bases between. The CDR3 sequence is 14 residues long. The CDR3, as DNA: TGTGCCAGCAGCCACTCAGGGCAATCCTACGAGCAGTACTTC. Translated: CASSHSGQSYEQYF.

This clonotype turned up a few times. The chain recombines TRBV12-3 or TRBV12-4 with TRBJ2-5; 7 bases are shared with TRBD1. The CDR3 sequence is 13 residues long. The J segment lost 5 bases and the V segment lost 7 bases, leaving 7 bases of the junction unmatched. The CDR3, as DNA: TGTGCCAGCACCACGACAGGGCTGGAGACCCAGTACTTC. Translated: CASTTTGLETQYF.

A few counts support this clonotype. CDR3 sequence (DNA): TGCGCCAGCAGCCCAGACGTACCCGACAATGAGCAGTTCTTC. It encodes CASSPDVPDNEQFF. This chain joins TRBV5-1 and TRBJ2-1; D is unclear. V was pared by 4 bases and J by 5 bases, with 13 bases between. Per germline, CDR1 SGHRS and CDR2 YFSETQ. The CDR3 has 14 amino acids.

This clonotype was seen a handful of times. The genes are TRBV24-1 and TRBJ2-2; no definite D call. CDR1 is KGHDR, CDR2 SFDVKD, per germline. The V end was cut by 0 bases, the J end by 3 bases, with 7 bases between. There are 15 residues in the CDR3. The CDR3 protein is CATSDLPHDTGELFF. The CDR3, as DNA: TGTGCCACCAGTGATTTGCCCCACGACACCGGGGAGCTGTTTTTT.

V usage is TRBV24-1 and J usage is TRBJ2-2, with D maybe TRBD1 (5 bases). Germline V gives CDR1 KGHDR, CDR2 SFDVKD. V was pared by 7 bases and J by 7 bases, with 12 bases between. The CDR3 covers 13 residues. CDR3 sequence (DNA): TGTGCCACCAGACCTGACAGAGGCGGGGAGCTGTTTTTT. It yields the protein CATRPDRGGELFF.

This rearrangement joins TRBV20-1 to TRBJ2-7; the D gene is possibly TRBD1 (6 bases). The CDR3 length is 15 residues. The germline CDR1 and CDR2 sequences are DFQATT and SNEGSKA (reference sequence). Trimming took off 0 bases at V and 4 bases at J, with 16 bases between the two ends. CDR3 sequence (DNA): TGCAGTGCTAGAGATGTCCCCAGGGGATTGTACGAGCAGTACTTC. Translated: CSARDVPRGLYEQYF.

This clonotype has a handful of counts. V is TRBV27 and J is TRBJ1-2, with 7 bases matching TRBD1. Germline assignment: CDR1 MNHEY and CDR2 SMNVEV (reference sequence). The CDR3 runs to 15 residues. J gave up 8 bases and V 1 base, and 10 bases lay outside the gene matches. CDR3 nucleotides: TGTGCCAGCAGTTTATGGTACCGGGACAGCGGGGGCTACACCTTC. Amino acids: CASSLWYRDSGGYTF.

There are many counts of this clonotype. The genes are TRBV12-3 or TRBV12-4 and TRBJ2-1, with 7 positions matching TRBD2. Trimming cost V 4 bases and J 6 bases; bases outside gene matches: 3. This CDR3 has 13 amino acids. The CDR3 nucleotides are TGTGCCAGCAGTTGGTTAGCGGGCAATGAGCAGTTCTTC. Its protein product is CASSWLAGNEQFF.

This sequence joins TRBV6-1 and TRBJ2-5; 9 bases agree with TRBD2. CDR3 length equals 16 residues. Germline values: CDR1 MNHNS, CDR2 SASEGT. Unmatched junction bases numbered 13, after V lost 7 bases and J lost 4 bases. CDR3 sequence reads: CASKGLYAGGSETQYF. The CDR3 region has the DNA TGTGCCAGCAAGGGTCTCTACGCGGGGGGGTCAGAGACCCAGTACTTC.

This clonotype has a handful of counts. V is TRBV4-1 and J is TRBJ2-7, with 7 bases matching TRBD1. CDR3 length: 15 amino acids. J gave up 1 base and V 1 base, and 4 bases lay outside the gene matches. Germline V lookup: CDR1 MGHRA, CDR2 YSYEKL. In DNA form, the CDR3 reads TGCGCCAGCAGCCAAGTTACAGGGGTTTCCTACGAGCAGTACTTC. It encodes CASSQVTGVSYEQYF.

The table lists this clonotype with many counts. The chain uses TRBV29-1 and TRBJ2-2; D call uncertain. Germline V lookup: CDR1 SQVTM, CDR2 ANQGSEA. This CDR3 is built from 12 residues. V lost 7 bases and J 8 bases, leaving 14 bases between the germline ends. This CDR3 reads CSAVGRVGELFF. As DNA, the CDR3 is TGCAGCGCTGTCGGTAGGGTTGGGGAGCTGTTTTTT.

This clonotype was detected only a few times. The chain combines TRBV28 with TRBJ2-3, with D perhaps TRBD1 (5 bases). Trimming shortened V by 2 bases and J by 4 bases, and 10 bases separated the two germline ends. The CDR3 has 14 amino acids. Germline CDR1 is MDHEN and CDR2 is SYDVKM. The DNA of the CDR3 is TGTGCCAGCAGTTTAACACAGGTTCCAGATACGCAGTATTTT. This gives the protein CASSLTQVPDTQYF.

This sequence joins TRBV27 and TRBJ2-1, with D hard to call. Germline loops: CDR1 MNHEY, CDR2 SMNVEV (reference sequence). This CDR3 has 16 residues. The V end lost 5 bases, the J end lost 8 bases, and 22 bases lay between the germline ends. CDR3 loop: CASSARQIPQIHEQFF. CDR3 DNA sequence: TGTGCCAGCAGTGCCCGACAAATCCCCCAAATCCATGAGCAGTTCTTC.

The chain has TRBV28 and TRBJ2-2, with D unclear. This CDR3 region has 12 residues. CDR1 and CDR2 (germline): MDHEN, SYDVKM. V gave up 1 base and J gave up 7 bases, with 4 bases separating them. The CDR3 spells CASSLYRGELFF. CDR3 nucleotide sequence: TGTGCCAGCAGTTTATACCGCGGGGAGCTGTTTTTT.

The rearrangement joins TRBV6-5 to TRBJ2-7; 9 bases line up with TRBD1. The trim removed 6 bases at V and 4 bases at J, leaving 7 bases unmatched. CDR1 and CDR2 from the germline V gene are MNHEY and SVGAGI. This CDR3 has 14 amino acids. DNA of the CDR3: TGTGCCAGCAGGTACAGGGGGCCTGGGTACGAGCAGTACTTC. Translated, it gives CASRYRGPGYEQYF.

The rearrangement links TRBV7-9 to TRBJ2-5; either TRBD1 or TRBD2 may fit D (7 bases each). Trimming cost V 3 bases and J 0 bases, with 11 bases left between them. CDR1 is SEHNR, CDR2 FQNEAQ, per germline (reference sequence). This CDR3 comprises 15 residues. The CDR3: CASSFPGGDQETQYF. DNA for the CDR3: TGTGCCAGCAGCTTTCCAGGGGGGGACCAAGAGACCCAGTACTTC.

This clonotype was observed a few times. This rearrangement joins TRBV12-3 or TRBV12-4 to TRBJ2-1; D gene ambiguous. This CDR3 region has 15 residues. Trimming removed 3 bases from V and 7 bases from J, with 16 bases in between. The CDR3 nucleotides are TGTGCCAGCAGTTTTCGGGCTCCGGGTCTGAATGAGCAGTTCTTC. Residues: CASSFRAPGLNEQFF.

This clonotype was picked up a small number of times. The chain recombines TRBV12-3 or TRBV12-4 with TRBJ2-1, with D possibly matching TRBD2 (5 bases). With 5 bases removed from V and 2 bases from J, the gap between germline ends came to 10 bases. This CDR3 comprises 14 residues. CDR3 residues: CASSPTLAYNEQFF. In DNA, the CDR3 is TGTGCCAGCAGTCCCACACTAGCCTACAATGAGCAGTTCTTC.

The CDR3 DNA follows: TGTGCCAGCAGTCCAAGCGTGCAGCGGGGGGGTTACAATGAGCAGTTCTTC. It specifies CASSPSVQRGGYNEQFF. V usage is TRBV12-3 or TRBV12-4 and J usage is TRBJ2-1; TRBD2 aligns across 10 bases. Trimming cost V 5 bases and J 4 bases; bases outside gene matches: 11. The CDR3 totals 17 residues.

The rearrangement joins TRBV7-2 to TRBJ2-7; TRBD1 might be the D (6 bases). The CDR3 has 14 amino acids. Trimming shortened V by 0 bases and J by 4 bases, and 10 bases separated the two germline ends. CDR1 is SGHTA, CDR2 FQGNSA, per germline. The CDR3 sequence: CASSLAGAVYEQYF. The CDR3 DNA reads as TGTGCCAGCAGCTTAGCGGGGGCGGTTTACGAGCAGTACTTC. The variable domain in full, with the rest retrieved from reference TRBV7-2 and TRBJ2-7, is GAGVSQSPSNKVTEKGKDVELRCDPISGHTALYWYRQSLGQGLEFLIYFQGNSAPDKSGLPSDRFSAERTGGSVSTLTIQRTQQEDSAVYLCASSLAGAVYEQYFGPGTRLTVT.